Presented here are 9 T cell receptor beta chains from one specimen sequenced in a study of PD-1 blockade in classical Hodgkin lymphoma. The patients all showed relapse after autologous stem cell transplantation, while their brentuximab vedotin exposure varied. Purification of CD4+ T cells from thawed PBMCs was achieved by magnetic negative selection. Measured with immunoSEQ multiplex PCR; TCRdb has only the in-frame clones, and not every one. The sample holds about 27,000 clones, about 83% seen once. The source material was CD4+ T cells from blood, sampled at baseline. The receptors shown here come from a human donor with classical Hodgkin lymphoma.

The CDR3 coding sequence is TGTGCCAGCAGCTTAGCTCGTCAAAGCACAGATACGCAGTATTTT. Protein product: CASSLARQSTDTQYF. This chain uses TRBV11-1 with TRBJ2-3, with unresolved D. Trimming removed 0 bases from V and 0 bases from J, with 7 bases in between. The CDR3 length is 15 residues. The germline V gene encodes CDR1 SGHAT and CDR2 FQDESV (reference sequence). The full variable domain, in which reference TRBV11-1 and TRBJ2-3 provide the parts outside the CDR3, is EAEVAQSPRYKITEKSQAVAFWCDPISGHATLYWYRQILGQGPELLVQFQDESVVDDSQLPKDRFSAERLKGVDSTLKIQPAELGDSAMYLCASSLARQSTDTQYFGPGTRLTVL.

V is TRBV7-9 and J is TRBJ2-5; 9 nucleotides line up with TRBD2. The germline CDR1 and CDR2 sequences are SEHNR and FQNEAQ (reference sequence). This CDR3 has 19 amino acids. J lost 4 bases, V lost 0 bases, and 15 bases had no gene match. CDR3 coding DNA: TGTGCCAGCAGCTTAGCGTTAATTAGGACTAGCGAGATGGGAGAGACCCAGTACTTC. Its protein product is CASSLALIRTSEMGETQYF.

This clone was counted only a few times. The chain joins TRBV27 to TRBJ1-2; 7 bases match TRBD1. The J segment lost 0 bases and the V segment lost 8 bases, leaving 6 bases of the junction unmatched. The CDR3 runs 14 residues. CDR1 and CDR2 (germline): MNHEY, SMNVEV (reference sequence). The CDR3, as DNA: TGTGCCAGCTCCTACCAGGGGGCTAACTATGGCTACACCTTC. It encodes CASSYQGANYGYTF.

This clone turned up a few times. J is TRBJ2-7 and V is TRBV6-6; possibly TRBD2 for D (5 bases). Germline CDR1 reads MNHNY; CDR2 reads SVGAGI (reference sequence). V was clipped by 7 bases and J by 5 bases, with 21 bases between them. This CDR3 contains 15 residues. The CDR3 region is CASTLAPLTRDEQYF. In DNA, the CDR3 is TGTGCCAGCACCCTGGCGCCCCTAACTAGGGACGAGCAGTACTTC.

The V and J genes are TRBV5-4 and TRBJ2-3, with D uncertain. Trimming stripped 4 bases from V and 0 bases from J, with 6 bases between. The CDR3 loop spans 13 amino acids. The germline V gene encodes CDR1 SGHNT and CDR2 YYREEE (reference sequence). CDR3 DNA sequence: TGTGCCAGCAGCCTCGTGAGCACAGATACGCAGTATTTT. Translating gives CASSLVSTDTQYF. Combining the CDR3 with reference TRBV5-4 and TRBJ2-3 gives the whole variable domain ETGVTQSPTHLIKTRGQQVTLRCSSQSGHNTVSWYQQALGQGPQFIFQYYREEENGRGNFPPRFSGLQFPNYSSELNVNALELDDSALYLCASSLVSTDTQYFGPGTRLTVL.

The V gene is TRBV5-6, the J gene TRBJ1-6; 8 bases are shared with TRBD1. Germline V lookup: CDR1 SGHDT, CDR2 YYEEEE. V lost 2 bases to trimming and J lost 7 bases; unmatched junction nucleotides: 8. The CDR3 loop spans 16 amino acids. The CDR3 region is CASSFDTGGLNSPLHF. In nucleotides, the CDR3 is TGTGCCAGCAGCTTCGACACAGGGGGTCTGAATTCACCCCTCCACTTT.

The gene calls are TRBV7-9 and TRBJ1-1, with 8 bases aligning to TRBD1. Germline CDR1 is SEHNR and CDR2 is FQNEAQ (reference sequence). V lost 1 base and J lost 1; bases outside the gene matches: 2. The CDR3 extends over 15 amino acids. The CDR3 DNA follows: TGTGCCAGCAGCTTAGTTGGGACAGGGAACACTGAAGCTTTCTTT. Residues: CASSLVGTGNTEAFF.

The CDR3, as DNA: TGTGCCAGTAGTACGGGGACAGCGAACACTGAAGCTTTCTTT. Amino acids: CASSTGTANTEAFF. This chain joins TRBV19 and TRBJ1-1; the match to TRBD1 covers 7 bases. Unmatched junction bases numbered 3, after V lost 4 bases and J lost 1 base. Germline assignment: CDR1 LNHDA and CDR2 SQIVND (reference sequence). The length of the CDR3 is 14 residues.

The chain joins TRBV7-2 to TRBJ2-5; 9 positions agree with TRBD2. The CDR3 runs 17 residues. J gave up 5 bases and V 4 bases, and 14 bases lay outside the gene matches. CDR1 and CDR2 from the germline V gene are SGHTA and FQGNSA. The CDR3 loop reads CASSYGAGGPRWETQYF. The CDR3 DNA reads TGTGCCAGCAGCTATGGGGCGGGGGGGCCGAGGTGGGAGACCCAGTACTTC.